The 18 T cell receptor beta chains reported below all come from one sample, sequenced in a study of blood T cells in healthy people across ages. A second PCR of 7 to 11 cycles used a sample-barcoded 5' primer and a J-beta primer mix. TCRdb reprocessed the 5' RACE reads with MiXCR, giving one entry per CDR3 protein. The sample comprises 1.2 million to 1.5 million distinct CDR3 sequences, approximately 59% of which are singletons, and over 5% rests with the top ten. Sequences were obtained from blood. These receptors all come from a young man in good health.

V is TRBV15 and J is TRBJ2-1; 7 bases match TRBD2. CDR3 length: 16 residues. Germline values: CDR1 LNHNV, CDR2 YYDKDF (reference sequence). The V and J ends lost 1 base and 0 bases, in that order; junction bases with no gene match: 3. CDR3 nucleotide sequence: TGTGCCACCAGCAGAGGAGGCGGGGGCTCCTACAATGAGCAGTTCTTC. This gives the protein CATSRGGGGSYNEQFF.

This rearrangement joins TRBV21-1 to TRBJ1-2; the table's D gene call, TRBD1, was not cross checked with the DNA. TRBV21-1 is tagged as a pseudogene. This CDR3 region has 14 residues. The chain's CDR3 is CASTRGQTNYGYTF. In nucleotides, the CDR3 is TGTGCCAGCACCAGGGGGCAGACTAACTATGGCTACACCTTC.

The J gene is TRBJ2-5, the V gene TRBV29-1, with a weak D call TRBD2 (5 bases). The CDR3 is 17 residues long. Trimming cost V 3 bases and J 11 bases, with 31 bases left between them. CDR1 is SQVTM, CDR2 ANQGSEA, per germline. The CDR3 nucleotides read TGCAGCGTTGACGCGGGTAATGGCGGACTGTACTACAATGAGCAGTACTTC. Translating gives CSVDAGNGGLYYNEQYF.

The DNA for the CDR3 is TGCAGCGTTGAAGATCCCAGGGTCAACGAGCAGTACTTC. Protein sequence: CSVEDPRVNEQYF. This chain links TRBV29-1 with TRBJ2-7; possibly TRBD1 for D (5 bases). The CDR3 extends over 13 amino acids. Trimming cost V 0 bases and J 5 bases, with 11 bases left between them. CDR1 and CDR2 (germline): SQVTM, ANQGSEA.

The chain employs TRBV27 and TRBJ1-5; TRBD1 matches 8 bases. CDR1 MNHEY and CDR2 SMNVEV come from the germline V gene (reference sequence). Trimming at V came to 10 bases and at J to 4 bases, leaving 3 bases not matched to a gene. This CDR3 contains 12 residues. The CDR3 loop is CATRQGNQPQHF. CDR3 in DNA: TGTGCCACCCGACAGGGGAATCAGCCCCAGCATTTT.

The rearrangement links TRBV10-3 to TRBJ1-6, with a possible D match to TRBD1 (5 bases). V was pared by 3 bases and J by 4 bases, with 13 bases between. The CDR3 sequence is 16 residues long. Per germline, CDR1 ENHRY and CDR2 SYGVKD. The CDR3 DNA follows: TGTGCCATCAGTGACTTAGGGGCAGCGTATAATTCACCCCTCCACTTT. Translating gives CAISDLGAAYNSPLHF.

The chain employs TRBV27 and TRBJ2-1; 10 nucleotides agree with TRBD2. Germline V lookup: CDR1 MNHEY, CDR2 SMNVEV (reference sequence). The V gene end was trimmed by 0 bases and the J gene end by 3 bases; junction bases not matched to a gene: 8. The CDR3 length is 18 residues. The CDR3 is CASSLSDPGLANYNEQFF. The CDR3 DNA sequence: TGTGCCAGCAGTTTATCGGATCCGGGACTAGCGAACTACAATGAGCAGTTCTTC.

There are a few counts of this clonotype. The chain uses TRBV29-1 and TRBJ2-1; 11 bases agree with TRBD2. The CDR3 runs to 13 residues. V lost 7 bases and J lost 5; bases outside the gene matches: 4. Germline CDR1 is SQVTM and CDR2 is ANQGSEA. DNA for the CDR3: TGCAGCGGGTCTAGCGGGAGGCACAATGAGCAGTTCTTC. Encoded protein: CSGSSGRHNEQFF.

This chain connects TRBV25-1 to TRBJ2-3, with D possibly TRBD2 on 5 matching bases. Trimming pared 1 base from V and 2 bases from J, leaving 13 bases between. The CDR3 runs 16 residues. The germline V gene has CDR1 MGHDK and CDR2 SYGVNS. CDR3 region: CASSELGGAHTDTQYF. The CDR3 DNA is TGTGCCAGCAGTGAATTAGGAGGAGCCCACACAGATACGCAGTATTTT.

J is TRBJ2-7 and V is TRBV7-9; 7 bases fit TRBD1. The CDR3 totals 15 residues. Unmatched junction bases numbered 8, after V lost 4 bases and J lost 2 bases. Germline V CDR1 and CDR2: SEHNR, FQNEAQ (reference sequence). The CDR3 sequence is CASSSGGGAPYEQYF. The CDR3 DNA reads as TGTGCCAGCAGCTCAGGGGGTGGAGCGCCCTACGAGCAGTACTTC. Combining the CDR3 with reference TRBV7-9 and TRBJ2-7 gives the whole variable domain DTGVSQNPRHKITKRGQNVTFRCDPISEHNRLYWYRQTLGQGPEFLTYFQNEAQLEKSRLLSDRFSAERPKGSFSTLEIQRTEQGDSAMYLCASSSGGGAPYEQYFGPGTRLTVT.

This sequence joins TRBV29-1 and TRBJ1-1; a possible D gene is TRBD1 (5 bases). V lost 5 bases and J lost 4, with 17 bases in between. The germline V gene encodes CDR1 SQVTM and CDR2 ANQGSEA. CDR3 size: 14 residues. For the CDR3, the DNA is TGCAGCGTTCGTATGAGGGCAGGGCCCACTGAAGCTTTCTTT. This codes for CSVRMRAGPTEAFF.

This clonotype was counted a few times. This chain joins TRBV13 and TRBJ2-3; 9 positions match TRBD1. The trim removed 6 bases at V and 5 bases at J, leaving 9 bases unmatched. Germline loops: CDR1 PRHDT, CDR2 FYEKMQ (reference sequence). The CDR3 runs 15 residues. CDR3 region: CASRSTRTGVDTQYF. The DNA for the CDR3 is TGTGCCAGCAGATCCACCCGGACAGGGGTAGATACGCAGTATTTT.

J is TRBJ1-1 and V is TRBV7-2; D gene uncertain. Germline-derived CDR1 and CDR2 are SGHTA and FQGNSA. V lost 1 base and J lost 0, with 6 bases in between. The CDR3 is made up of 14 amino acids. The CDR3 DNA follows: TGTGCCAGCAGCTTAGGAAATTTGAACACTGAAGCTTTCTTT. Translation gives CASSLGNLNTEAFF. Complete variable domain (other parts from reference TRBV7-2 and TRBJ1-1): GAGVSQSPSNKVTEKGKDVELRCDPISGHTALYWYRQSLGQGLEFLIYFQGNSAPDKSGLPSDRFSAERTGGSVSTLTIQRTQQEDSAVYLCASSLGNLNTEAFFGQGTRLTVV.

The CDR3 coding sequence is TGTGCCAGCAGCCAAGATAGTCTCCGGGGGAATGAGCAGTTCTTC. As protein: CASSQDSLRGNEQFF. This chain connects TRBV3-1 to TRBJ2-1; TRBD2 might be the D (6 bases). Germline CDR1 LGHDT, CDR2 YNNKEL (reference sequence). The CDR3 runs to 15 residues. Trimming stripped 0 bases from V and 7 bases from J, with 13 bases between.

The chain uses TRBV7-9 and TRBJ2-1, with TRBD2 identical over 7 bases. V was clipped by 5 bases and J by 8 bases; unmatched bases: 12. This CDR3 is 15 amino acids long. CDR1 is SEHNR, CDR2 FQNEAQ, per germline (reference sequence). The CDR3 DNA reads TGTGCCAGCAGCCGGGAGCGGGGCCCGGGGGATGAGCAGTTCTTC. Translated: CASSRERGPGDEQFF.

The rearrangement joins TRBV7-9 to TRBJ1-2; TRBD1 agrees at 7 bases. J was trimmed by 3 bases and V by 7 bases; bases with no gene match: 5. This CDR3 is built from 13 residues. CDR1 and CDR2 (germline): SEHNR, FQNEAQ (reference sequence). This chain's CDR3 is CASMRGPDYGYTF. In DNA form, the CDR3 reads TGTGCCAGCATGAGGGGGCCAGACTATGGCTACACCTTC.

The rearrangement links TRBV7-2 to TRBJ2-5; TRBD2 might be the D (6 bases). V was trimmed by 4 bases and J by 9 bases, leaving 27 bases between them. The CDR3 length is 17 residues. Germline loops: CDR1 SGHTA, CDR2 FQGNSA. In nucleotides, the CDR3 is TGTGCCAGCAGCTGGGGCGGAGGGATGAGGCGAAGCGAGGCCCAGTACTTC. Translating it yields CASSWGGGMRRSEAQYF.

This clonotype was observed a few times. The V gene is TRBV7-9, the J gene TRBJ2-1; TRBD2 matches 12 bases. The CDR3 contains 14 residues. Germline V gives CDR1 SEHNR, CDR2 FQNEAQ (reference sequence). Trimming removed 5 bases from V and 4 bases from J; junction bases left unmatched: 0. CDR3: CASSTSGRYNEQFF. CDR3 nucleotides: TGTGCCAGCAGCACTAGCGGGAGGTACAATGAGCAGTTCTTC.